The clone carrying this TCR beta chain was recorded many times. Its antigen is not identified. This sample includes further DNA sequences coding for the same CDR3. The CDR3 length is 12 residues. The V end lost 3 bases, the J end lost 3 bases, and 6 bases lay between the germline ends. The germline gives CDR1 MDHEN, CDR2 SYDVKM. The data were obtained in a study of shared clonotypes between healthy human individuals. For sorted subsets, approximately 200 ng DNA per replicate equaled roughly 29,000 T cell genomes. Profiling relied on immunoSEQ multiplex PCR, and the TCRdb table lists in-frame clones only, not all of them. Among hundreds of thousands of clones listed, roughly nine tenths were seen once. Broader study findings: Genetic and exposure-history diversity was limited by the small donor number. Exclusively blood specimens were collected; tissue repertoires likely differ.

Naive CD8 cells were CD45RO-negative, positively selected for CCR7, excluding terminally differentiated effector memory CD45RA+ cells. Sample: naive CD8+ T cells sorted from blood. The origin of this receptor is a young man in good health. The chain employs TRBV28 and TRBJ2-7; D is uncertain. CDR3 loop: CASSLLNYEQYF. CDR3 bases: TGTGCCAGCAGTTTGTTAAACTACGAGCAGTACTTC.